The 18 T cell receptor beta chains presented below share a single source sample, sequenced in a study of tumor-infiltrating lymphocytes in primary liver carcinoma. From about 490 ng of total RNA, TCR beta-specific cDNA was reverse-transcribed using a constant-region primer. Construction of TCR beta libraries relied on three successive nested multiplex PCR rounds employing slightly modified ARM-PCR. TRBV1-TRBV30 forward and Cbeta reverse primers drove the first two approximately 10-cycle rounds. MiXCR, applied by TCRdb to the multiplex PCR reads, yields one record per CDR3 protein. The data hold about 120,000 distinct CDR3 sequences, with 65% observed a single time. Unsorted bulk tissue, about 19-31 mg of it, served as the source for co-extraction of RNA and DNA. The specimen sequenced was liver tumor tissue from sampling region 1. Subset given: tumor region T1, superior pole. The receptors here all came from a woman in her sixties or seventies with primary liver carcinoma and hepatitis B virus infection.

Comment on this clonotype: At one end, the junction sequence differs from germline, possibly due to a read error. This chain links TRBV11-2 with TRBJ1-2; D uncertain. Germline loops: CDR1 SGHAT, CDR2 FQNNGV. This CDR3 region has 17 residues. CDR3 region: CAGSPVRGAGGRYGYTF. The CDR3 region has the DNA TGTGCCGGCAGCCCAGTTCGGGGTGCGGGAGGAAGGTATGGCTACACCTTC. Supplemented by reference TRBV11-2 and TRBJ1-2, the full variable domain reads EAGVAQSPRYKIIEKRQSVAFWCNPISGHATLYWYQQILGQGPKLLIQFQNNGVVDDSQLPKDRFSAERLKGVDSTLKIQPAKLEDSAVYLCAGSPVRGAGGRYGYTFGSGTRLTVV.

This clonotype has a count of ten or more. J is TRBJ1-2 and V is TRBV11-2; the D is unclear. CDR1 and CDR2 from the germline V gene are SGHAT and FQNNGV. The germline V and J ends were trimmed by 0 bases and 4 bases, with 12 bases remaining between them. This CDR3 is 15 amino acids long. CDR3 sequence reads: CASSLDRVDAYGYTF. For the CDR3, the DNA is TGTGCCAGCAGCTTAGATCGGGTAGACGCCTATGGCTACACCTTC.

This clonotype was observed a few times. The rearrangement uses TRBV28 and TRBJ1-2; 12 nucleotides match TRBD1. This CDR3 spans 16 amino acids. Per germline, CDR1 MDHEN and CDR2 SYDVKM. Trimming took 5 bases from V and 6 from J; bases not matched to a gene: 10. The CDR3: CASSGTGGSCGDGYTF. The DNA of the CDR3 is TGTGCCAGCAGTGGGACAGGGGGCTCGTGTGGCGATGGCTACACCTTC.

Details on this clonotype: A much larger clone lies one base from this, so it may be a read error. In DNA, the CDR3 is TGTGCCAGCAGCCAAGAGGTAGCGGGAGGGCCTCACACCGGGGACCTGTTTTTT. Translated, it gives CASSQEVAGGPHTGDLFF. The J gene is TRBJ2-2, the V gene TRBV4-2, with TRBD2 identical over 11 bases. The germline gives CDR1 LGHNA, CDR2 YNFKEQ. The CDR3 runs 18 residues.

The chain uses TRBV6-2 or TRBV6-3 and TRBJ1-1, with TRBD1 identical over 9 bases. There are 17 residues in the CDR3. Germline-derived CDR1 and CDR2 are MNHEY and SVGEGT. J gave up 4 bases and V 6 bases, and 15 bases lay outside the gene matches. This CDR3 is CASSQGGTGLKVTEAFF. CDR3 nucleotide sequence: TGTGCCAGCAGCCAGGGTGGGACAGGGTTAAAAGTCACTGAAGCTTTCTTT.

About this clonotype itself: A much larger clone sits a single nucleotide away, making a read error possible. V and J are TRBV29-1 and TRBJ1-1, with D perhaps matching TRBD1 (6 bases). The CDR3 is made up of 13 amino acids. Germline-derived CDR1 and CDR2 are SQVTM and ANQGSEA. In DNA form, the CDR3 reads TGCAGCGTTGGCCCCAGGGGAGAAACTGAAGTTTTCTTT. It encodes CSVGPRGETEVFF. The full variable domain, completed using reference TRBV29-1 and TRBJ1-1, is SAVISQKPSRDICQRGTSLTIQCQVDSQVTMMFWYRQQPGQSLTLIATANQGSEATYESGFVIDKFPISRPNLTFSTLTVSNMSPEDSSIYLCSVGPRGETEVFFGQGTRLTVV.

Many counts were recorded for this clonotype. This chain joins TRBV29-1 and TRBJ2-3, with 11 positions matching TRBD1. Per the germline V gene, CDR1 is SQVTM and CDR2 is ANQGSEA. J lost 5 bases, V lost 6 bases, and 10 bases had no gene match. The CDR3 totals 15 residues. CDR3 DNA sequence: TGCAGCGTAGATGGACAGGGGGCAGGAGGAGATACGCAGTATTTT. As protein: CSVDGQGAGGDTQYF.

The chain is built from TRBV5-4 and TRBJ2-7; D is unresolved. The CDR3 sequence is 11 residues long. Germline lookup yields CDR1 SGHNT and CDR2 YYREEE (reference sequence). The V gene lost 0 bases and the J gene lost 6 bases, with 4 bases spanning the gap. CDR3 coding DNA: TGTGCCAGCAGCTTGGGCCCCGAGCAGTACTTC. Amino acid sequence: CASSLGPEQYF.

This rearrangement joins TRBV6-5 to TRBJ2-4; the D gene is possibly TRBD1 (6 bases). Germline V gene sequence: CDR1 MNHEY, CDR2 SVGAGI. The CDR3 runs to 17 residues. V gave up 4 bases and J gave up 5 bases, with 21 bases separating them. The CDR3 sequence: CASSSRGQSSTENIQYF. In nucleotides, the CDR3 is TGTGCCAGCAGTTCCCGTGGACAGAGTTCAACCGAAAACATTCAGTACTTC.

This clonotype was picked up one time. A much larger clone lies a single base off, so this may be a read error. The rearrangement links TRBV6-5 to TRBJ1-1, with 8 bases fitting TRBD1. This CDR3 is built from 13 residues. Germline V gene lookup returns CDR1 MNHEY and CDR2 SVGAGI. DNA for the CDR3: TGTCCCAGCAGTCTACCTTCGGACAGGGAAACTTTCTTT. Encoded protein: CPSSLPSDRETFF.

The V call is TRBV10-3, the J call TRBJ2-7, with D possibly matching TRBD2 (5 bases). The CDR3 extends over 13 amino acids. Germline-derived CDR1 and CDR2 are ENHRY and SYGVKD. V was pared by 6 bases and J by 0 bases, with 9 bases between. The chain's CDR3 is CAISLGDSYEQYF. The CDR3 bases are TGTGCCATCAGCCTCGGGGACTCCTACGAGCAGTACTTC.

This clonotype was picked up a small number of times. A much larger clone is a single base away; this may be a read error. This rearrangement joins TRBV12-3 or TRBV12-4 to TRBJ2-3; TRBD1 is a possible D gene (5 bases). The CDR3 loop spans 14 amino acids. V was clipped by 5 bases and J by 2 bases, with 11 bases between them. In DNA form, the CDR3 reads TGTGCCAGCAGTATTGGGGCTAACACAGATACGCAGTATTTT. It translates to CASSIGANTDTQYF.

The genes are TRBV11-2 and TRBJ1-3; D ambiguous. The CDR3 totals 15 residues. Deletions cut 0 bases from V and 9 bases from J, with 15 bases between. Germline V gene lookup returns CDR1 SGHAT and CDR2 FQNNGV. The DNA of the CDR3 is TGTGCCAGCAGCTTAGATGCTGGACCGCAAAGCACCATATATTTT. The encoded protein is CASSLDAGPQSTIYF.

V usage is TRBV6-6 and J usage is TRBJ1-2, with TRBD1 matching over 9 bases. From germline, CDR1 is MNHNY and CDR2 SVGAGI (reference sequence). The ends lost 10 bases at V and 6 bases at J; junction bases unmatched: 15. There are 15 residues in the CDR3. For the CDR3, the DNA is TGTGCCAAGAGTTCCCCGGGGACAGGGAAGGATGGCTACACCTTC. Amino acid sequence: CAKSSPGTGKDGYTF.

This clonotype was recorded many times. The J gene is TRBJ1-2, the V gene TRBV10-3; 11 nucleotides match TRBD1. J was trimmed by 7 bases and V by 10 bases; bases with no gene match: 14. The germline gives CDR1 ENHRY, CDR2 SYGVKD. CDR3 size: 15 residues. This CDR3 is CATGQGALQGSGYTF. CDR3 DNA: TGTGCCACTGGACAGGGGGCCCTCCAAGGCTCTGGCTACACCTTC.

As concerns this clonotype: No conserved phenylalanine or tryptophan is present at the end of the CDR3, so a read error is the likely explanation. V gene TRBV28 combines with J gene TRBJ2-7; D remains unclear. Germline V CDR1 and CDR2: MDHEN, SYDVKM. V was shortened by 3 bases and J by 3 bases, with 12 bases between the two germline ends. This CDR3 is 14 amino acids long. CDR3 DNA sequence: TGTGCCAGCAGTTTTCGAGGTCCTTACTACGAGCAGTACTTA. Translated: CASSFRGPYYEQYL.

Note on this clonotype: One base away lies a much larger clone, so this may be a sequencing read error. The chain's CDR3 is CASSQLLTVPTSGANVLTF. The CDR3 nucleotides read TGCGCCAGCAGCCAACTACTCACGGTTCCAACATCTGGGGCCAACGTCCTGACTTTC. The V call is TRBV4-1, the J call TRBJ2-6, with no clear D. The CDR3 runs 19 residues. Germline V gene sequence: CDR1 MGHRA, CDR2 YSYEKL. With 2 bases removed from V and 1 base from J, the gap between germline ends came to 18 bases.

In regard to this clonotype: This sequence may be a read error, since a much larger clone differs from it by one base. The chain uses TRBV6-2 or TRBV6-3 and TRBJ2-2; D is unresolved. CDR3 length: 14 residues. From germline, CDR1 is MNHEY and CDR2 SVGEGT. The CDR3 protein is CASRVTGNIGELFF. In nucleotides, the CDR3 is TGTGCCAGCAGAGTGACCGGTAACATCGGGGAGCTGTTTTTT.